Here is one T cell receptor (beta chain) with its context. The antigen is undetermined. The V and J ends lost 3 bases and 3 bases respectively, with 11 bases between them. This CDR3 spans 14 amino acids. The germline CDR1 and CDR2 sequences are SGHTA and FQGNSA. The data are from a study of siplizumab effects on memory and regulatory T cells. General study points: Mean Treg-derived proportions of mappable alloreactive CD4+ clones were 68.8% for siplizumab and roughly 27% for controls.

The protocol was immunoSEQ multiplex PCR, while the TCRdb copy is restricted to in-frame clones and leaves out a portion. The data hold about 120,000 clones, with roughly 94% observed a single time. The receptor comes from a human donor in good health. The sample taken for sequencing was non-Treg CD4+ T cells sorted from blood. The chain couples TRBV7-2 to TRBJ1-1; no reliable D call. The CDR3 DNA reads as TGTGCCAGCAGCTTTAGACGACAAGACACTGAAGCTTTCTTT. Protein sequence: CASSFRRQDTEAFF.